This T cell receptor beta chain was sequenced for a study of blood T cells in healthy people across ages. Total RNA, at least 6 micrograms per sample, came from PBMCs. A J-beta primer mix and a sample-barcoded 5' primer were used in a second PCR of roughly 6 to 11 cycles. Every cDNA was tagged by a template-switch adaptor with 12 random nucleotides. MiXCR, applied by TCRdb to the 5' RACE reads, yields one record per CDR3 protein. This table holds hundreds of thousands of distinct CDR3 sequences, approximately 25% found once. The CDR3 has 15 amino acids. The germline V gene encodes CDR1 LGHDT and CDR2 YNNKEL (reference sequence). V gave up 7 bases and J gave up 4 bases, with 17 bases separating them. These same data were also listed under a study on T cells of mothers and their children.

The sample consisted of blood. This TCR derives from a boy between 10 and 17 years old in good health. The chain recombines TRBV3-1 with TRBJ2-1; D is possibly TRBD2 (6 bases). The CDR3 DNA reads as TGTGCCAGCACAACAACCATGGAGGGTTACAATGAGCAGTTCTTC. This encodes CASTTTMEGYNEQFF.